The entry below gives a single T cell receptor (beta chain) sequence along with its context. Authors' data handling: Scientists estimated how many nucleated cells there were by amplifying reference gene primers. The table came from immunoSEQ multiplex PCR; TCRdb's copy has only in-frame clones and leaves some out. V, J and clone size are taken as reported in that table, and D and trimming were inferred from the DNA itself. The sample contains under 300,000 clones, roughly 80% of which appear only once. The source of the sample is a study of blood T cell repertoires in COVID-19. Study-level background: Collection of acute and convalescent COVID-19 samples took place in the United States, Italy and Spain.

V trimming: 4 bases; J trimming: 0 bases; junction bases outside the gene matches: 2. Looked up from germline, CDR1 is LGHDT and CDR2 is YNNKEL (reference sequence). The CDR3 spans 15 residues. Categorization into cohorts depended on clinical history that participants reported. Donors in Cohort 3 counted as recovered after two negative PCRs, clearance, or symptom resolution. The rearrangement links TRBV3-1 (or the pseudogene TRBV3-2) to TRBJ1-5, with TRBD1 matching over 8 bases. The sequenced material came from PBMCs or T cells enriched from blood (not recorded which). This TCR was sampled from a man aged 50 or older who had recovered from COVID-19. The CDR3 nucleotides are TGTGCCAGCAGCCGGGACAGGTCTAGCAATCAGCCCCAGCATTTT. Translated, it gives CASSRDRSSNQPQHF.